This T cell receptor beta chain was found in a study of a mutant IDH1 vaccine in newly diagnosed glioma. This sample's time point: baseline, week 1 (first vaccination visit). The treatment: pre-vaccination baseline after standard-of-care therapy. Clones were read by immunoSEQ multiplex PCR, and TCRdb kept only the in-frame ones, dropping some. The repertoire includes roughly 99,000 clones, over 85% of them detected once, and 0.5% to 0.6% sits in the top ten. This CDR3 is built from 17 residues. V shed 1 base, J shed 4 bases, and the junction held 4 bases outside the gene matches. The germline CDR1 and CDR2 sequences are LGHNA and YNFKEQ.

Sample: PBMCs, taken from a glioma patient treated with radiotherapy, temozolomide or both. The receptor was isolated from a woman aged 45-65 years with glioma. The chain is built from TRBV4-2 and TRBJ2-3, with 14 positions matching TRBD2. The CDR3 DNA is TGTGCCAGCAGCCAAGCCCAGACTAGCGGGAGGGCAGATACGCAGTATTTT. Protein product: CASSQAQTSGRADTQYF.